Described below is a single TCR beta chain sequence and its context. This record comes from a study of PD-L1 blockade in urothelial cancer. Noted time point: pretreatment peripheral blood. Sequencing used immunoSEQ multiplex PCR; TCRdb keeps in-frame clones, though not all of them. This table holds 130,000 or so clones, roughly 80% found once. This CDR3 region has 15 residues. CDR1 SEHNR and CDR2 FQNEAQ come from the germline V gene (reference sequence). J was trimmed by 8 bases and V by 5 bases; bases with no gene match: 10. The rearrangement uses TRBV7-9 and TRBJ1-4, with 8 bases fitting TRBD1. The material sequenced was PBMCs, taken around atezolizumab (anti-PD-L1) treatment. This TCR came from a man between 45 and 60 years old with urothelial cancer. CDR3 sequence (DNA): TGTGCCAGCAGCCCTCGACAGGGGAGGGGGGAAAAACTGTTTTTT. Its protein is CASSPRQGRGEKLFF.